Each of the 6 T cell receptor beta chains below was sequenced from the same sample in a study of T cell clonotyping in hematopoietic cell transplantation. The method was immunoSEQ multiplex PCR; TCRdb's version includes in-frame clones alone and lacks a portion of them. The sample carries approximately 30,000 clones, 90% to 97% recorded once. Sequencing input: peripheral blood mononuclear cells. The origin of the receptors is a man in his fifties in good health. Some clones in this sample may be carry-over from other donors' samples.

The chain joins TRBV28 to TRBJ1-1, with 7 bases lining up with TRBD1. The CDR3 loop spans 14 amino acids. The V gene end was trimmed by 5 bases and the J gene end by 1 base; junction bases not matched to a gene: 4. The germline V gene encodes CDR1 MDHEN and CDR2 SYDVKM. DNA for the CDR3: TGTGCCAGCAGTCCGGGACAGTCGAACACTGAAGCTTTCTTT. Protein: CASSPGQSNTEAFF.

The rearrangement uses TRBV6-6 and TRBJ1-5; D call uncertain. From germline, CDR1 is MNHNY and CDR2 SVGAGI (reference sequence). Trimming took 0 bases from V and 5 from J, leaving 5 bases between them. This CDR3 region has 13 residues. CDR3 amino acids: CASSYSDDQPQHF. The CDR3 DNA sequence: TGTGCCAGCAGTTACTCGGATGATCAGCCCCAGCATTTT.

This chain joins TRBV29-1 and TRBJ1-5; 7 nucleotides match TRBD1. This CDR3 has 14 residues. Germline assignment: CDR1 SQVTM and CDR2 ANQGSEA. The V and J ends lost 4 bases and 3 bases, in that order; junction bases with no gene match: 6. CDR3 coding DNA: TGCAGCGTTGCGACAGGGAACCTCAATCAGCCCCAGCATTTT. It translates to CSVATGNLNQPQHF.

This sequence joins TRBV30 and TRBJ1-1; no definite D call. V was cut by 3 bases and J by 3 bases, with 5 bases left in between. This CDR3 is 11 amino acids long. Germline CDR1 and CDR2: GTSNPN and SVGIG (reference sequence). The CDR3 sequence is CAWRGYTEAFF. The CDR3, as DNA: TGTGCCTGGAGGGGCTACACTGAAGCTTTCTTT. Full variable domain (remainder filled in from reference TRBV30 and TRBJ1-1): SQTIHQWPATLVQPVGSPLSLECTVEGTSNPNLYWYRQAAGRGLQLLFYSVGIGQISSEVPQNLSASRPQDRQFILSSKKLLLSDSGFYLCAWRGYTEAFFGQGTRLTVV.

The V gene is TRBV2, the J gene TRBJ2-2; TRBD2 matches at 9 bases. The CDR3 consists of 17 residues. Germline loops: CDR1 SNHLY, CDR2 FYNNEI. Trimming took 2 bases from V and 4 from J; bases not matched to a gene: 8. DNA for the CDR3: TGTGCCAGCAGTGAAAGGGGAGCGGGGGGTGGCACCGGGGAGCTGTTTTTT. It encodes CASSERGAGGGTGELFF.

The rearrangement links TRBV6-5 to TRBJ1-6, with D uncertain. The CDR3 runs 14 residues. Germline V gives CDR1 MNHEY, CDR2 SVGAGI. Trimming removed 6 bases from V and 5 bases from J, with 11 bases in between. CDR3 loop: CASRSGRDNSPLHF. CDR3 in DNA: TGTGCCAGCAGATCGGGAAGGGATAATTCACCCCTCCACTTT.